The TCR beta chain described here comes from a study of T cells in Graves' hyperthyroidism and ophthalmopathy. The study's findings and limits: Progression to ophthalmopathy was predicted a median of approximately 6.4 months early. Clonotypes that were expanded in thyroid above 0.001 mostly appeared in blood too.

Subjects aged 18 to 65 presented with newly diagnosed hyperthyroidism of less than 2 months' duration. The PBMCs were taken from about 9.7 ml of fresh peripheral blood. RNA transcripts gave rise to amplified TCR beta CDR3 regions. Researchers ran a first-round RT-PCR on the TCR CDR3 using the HTBI primer set. TCRdb re-derived calls from the multiplex PCR reads in MiXCR, one entry per CDR3 protein. The table shows about 770,000 distinct CDR3 sequences, with roughly a sixth occurring only once. Germline V gene sequence: CDR1 GTSNPN, CDR2 SVGIG (reference sequence). Trimming removed 1 base from V and 7 bases from J; junction bases left unmatched: 4. This CDR3 region has 15 residues. Turning to this clonotype: Its antigen is not identified.

This TCR derives from a woman aged 45-65 years with Graves' hyperthyroidism that later progressed to Graves' ophthalmopathy. Sequenced: blood. The chain recombines TRBV30 with TRBJ2-2; TRBD2 agrees at 12 bases. DNA for the CDR3: TGTGCCTGGAGTGGGACTAGCGGGGTGGGCGGGGAGCTGTTTTTT. It encodes CAWSGTSGVGGELFF. The complete variable domain, with remaining parts taken from reference TRBV30 and TRBJ2-2, reads SQTIHQWPATLVQPVGSPLSLECTVEGTSNPNLYWYRQAAGRGLQLLFYSVGIGQISSEVPQNLSASRPQDRQFILSSKKLLLSDSGFYLCAWSGTSGVGGELFFGEGSRLTVL.